Following are 8 T cell receptor beta chains from one sample sequenced in a study of control samples from healthy donors and cancer patients. Measured with immunoSEQ multiplex PCR; TCRdb has only the in-frame clones, and not every one. The data show about 170,000 clones, with 91% seen just once and more than 1.3% held by the top ten. The sample consisted of blood. These receptors came from a woman younger than 45 in good health.

The chain employs TRBV30 and TRBJ1-5, with D unclear. Germline-derived CDR1 and CDR2 are GTSNPN and SVGIG (reference sequence). Trimming stripped 0 bases from V and 6 bases from J, with 6 bases between. The CDR3 runs to 12 residues. This chain's CDR3 is CAWSVQSQPQHF. The CDR3 DNA sequence: TGTGCCTGGAGTGTACAGAGTCAGCCCCAGCATTTT.

The rearrangement links TRBV9 to TRBJ2-7; 9 bases line up with TRBD1. Trimming removed 4 bases from V and 2 bases from J; junction bases left unmatched: 4. Germline-derived CDR1 and CDR2 are SGDLS and YYNGEE. The CDR3 has 14 residues. CDR3 sequence: CASSPRQGAYEQYF. The CDR3 DNA sequence: TGTGCCAGCAGCCCCCGACAGGGGGCCTACGAGCAGTACTTC.

This clone was observed once. The chain recombines TRBV11-2 with TRBJ2-7; 11 nucleotides line up with TRBD1. The CDR3 contains 16 residues. The germline V gene has CDR1 SGHAT and CDR2 FQNNGV. The V gene end was trimmed by 4 bases and the J gene end by 2 bases; junction bases not matched to a gene: 7. The CDR3 DNA is TGTGCCAGCAGCTCCCTGGGGGGACAGGGGGCCTACGAGCAGTACTTC. Residues: CASSSLGGQGAYEQYF. The entire variable domain, with the rest obtained from reference TRBV11-2 and TRBJ2-7, is as follows: EAGVAQSPRYKIIEKRQSVAFWCNPISGHATLYWYQQILGQGPKLLIQFQNNGVVDDSQLPKDRFSAERLKGVDSTLKIQPAKLEDSAVYLCASSSLGGQGAYEQYFGPGTRLTVT.

V usage is TRBV12-3 or TRBV12-4 and J usage is TRBJ2-4; D gene uncertain. This CDR3 is 13 amino acids long. V was pared by 3 bases and J by 2 bases, with 5 bases between. In DNA form, the CDR3 reads TGTGCCAGCAGTTTCTACCCCAAAAACATTCAGTACTTC. Amino acid sequence: CASSFYPKNIQYF.

The chain couples TRBV18 to TRBJ1-5; 7 bases fit TRBD1. V lost 3 bases, J lost 2 bases, and 4 bases stayed unmatched. Germline V gives CDR1 KGHSH, CDR2 LQKENI. The CDR3 is 15 residues long. In DNA form, the CDR3 reads TGTGCCAGCTCACCCGGACAGGCCCGCAATCAGCCCCAGCATTTT. This sequence encodes CASSPGQARNQPQHF. Using reference TRBV18 and TRBJ1-5 for the parts outside the CDR3, the full variable domain is NAGVMQNPRHLVRRRGQEARLRCSPMKGHSHVYWYRQLPEEGLKFMVYLQKENIIDESGMPKERFSAEFPKEGPSILRIQQVVRGDSAAYFCASSPGQARNQPQHFGDGTRLSIL.

The chain recombines TRBV6-5 with TRBJ2-1; the match to TRBD2 covers 7 bases. The length of the CDR3 is 13 residues. Trimming removed 8 bases from V and 2 bases from J; junction bases left unmatched: 3. Germline CDR1 reads MNHEY; CDR2 reads SVGAGI. CDR3 DNA: TGTGCCAGCCGGGGGGATGCCTACAATGAGCAGTTCTTC. This sequence encodes CASRGDAYNEQFF.

The V gene is TRBV28, the J gene TRBJ1-1, with D unresolved. V lost 2 bases and J lost 2, with 6 bases in between. Germline V CDR1 and CDR2: MDHEN, SYDVKM. This CDR3 spans 13 amino acids. DNA of the CDR3: TGTGCCAGCAGTTTAAGGGCAAACACTGAAGCTTTCTTT. Translating gives CASSLRANTEAFF.

The chain combines TRBV7-3 with TRBJ2-1; maybe TRBD2 (5 bases). Looked up from germline, CDR1 is SGHTA and CDR2 is FQGTGA. Trimming removed 1 base at V and 0 bases at J, with 7 bases between. The CDR3 length is 15 residues. Here the CDR3 reads CASSLIGSSYNEQFF. The CDR3 nucleotides are TGTGCCAGCAGCTTAATAGGGAGCTCCTACAATGAGCAGTTCTTC.